The rows below give T cell receptor beta chains drawn from one sample of a study of blood T cell repertoires in COVID-19. The assay was immunoSEQ multiplex PCR, and TCRdb's table has in-frame clones only and misses some. The table shows under 300,000 clones, with approximately 89% occurring only once. Sequenced sample: PBMCs or T cells enriched from blood (not recorded which). The receptors were gathered from a woman between 40 and 55 years old who had been exposed to COVID-19. CDR3s include the opening cysteine and the closing phenylalanine or tryptophan. D genes are given only for firm matches. Size is omitted from some rows. Given values are once, few, many or a class for expanded clones.

TRBJ2-5 TRBV29-1 NA NA CSVVRWAGKVQETQYF TGCAGCGTTGTGAGGTGGGCAGGGAAGGTCCAAGAGACCCAGTACTTC
TRBJ2-4 TRBV18 NA NA CASSPRERDIQYF TGTGCCAGCTCACCCAGGGAACGGGACATTCAGTACTTC
TRBJ1-2 TRBV19 NA NA CASSIDQAAGRGGYTF TGTGCCAGTAGTATAGATCAGGCGGCAGGGCGGGGTGGCTACACCTTC
TRBJ1-2 TRBV24-1 NA TRBD1 CATSDTRDRARGYTF TGTGCCACCAGTGATACCCGGGACAGGGCAAGAGGCTACACCTTC
TRBJ1-1 TRBV3-1/TRBV3-2 once NA CASSPQGNTEAFF TGTGCCAGCAGCCCTCAGGGGAACACTGAAGCTTTCTTT
TRBJ2-2 TRBV10-3 NA NA CAITSSGGSGELFF TGTGCCATCACGAGTTCGGGGGGCTCCGGGGAGCTGTTTTTT
TRBJ2-6 TRBV9 NA NA CASSATGSGANVLTF TGTGCCAGCAGCGCTACGGGGTCTGGGGCCAACGTCCTGACTTTC
TRBJ1-1 TRBV19 NA NA CASKRVNTEAFF TGTGCCAGTAAACGGGTGAACACTGAAGCTTTCTTT
TRBJ2-1 TRBV9 NA NA CASSVAPIYEQFF TGTGCCAGCAGCGTAGCACCTATATATGAGCAGTTCTTC
TRBJ2-3 TRBV7-3 NA NA CASSPDLASTDTQYF TGTGCCAGCAGCCCCGACTTGGCAAGCACAGATACGCAGTATTTT
TRBJ2-2 TRBV19 NA NA CASSIVGGAHTGELFF TGTGCCAGTAGTATAGTAGGGGGGGCTCACACCGGGGAGCTGTTTTTT
TRBJ1-2 TRBV27 few NA CASSSRGGYTF TGTGCCAGCAGTTCACGAGGGGGCTACACCTTC
TRBJ2-1 TRBV15 once NA CATSRSTLLGSGSYNEQFF TGTGCCACCAGCAGATCGACGTTACTAGGGTCGGGGTCCTACAATGAGCAGTTCTTC
TRBJ2-3 TRBV6-5 NA NA CASSFQEKTDTQYF TGTGCCAGCAGTTTTCAGGAAAAGACAGATACGCAGTATTTT
TRBJ1-2 TRBV7-2 NA NA CASSWGGLTNYGYTF TGTGCCAGCAGCTGGGGCGGCTTGACTAACTATGGCTACACCTTC
TRBJ2-7 TRBV4-1 NA TRBD1 CASSQDFGDRNYEQYF TGCGCCAGCAGCCAAGATTTTGGGGACAGGAACTACGAGCAGTACTTC
TRBJ2-3 TRBV2 NA NA CASSSNTLGGDTQYF TGTGCCAGCAGTAGCAACACATTAGGGGGAGATACGCAGTATTTT
TRBJ1-4 TRBV11-3 NA NA CASSKGVGNEKLFF TGTGCCAGCAGTAAGGGGGTTGGTAATGAAAAACTGTTTTTT
TRBJ2-1 TRBV5-1 NA TRBD2 CASSFIAGPYNEQFF TGTGCCAGCAGCTTCATAGCGGGCCCCTACAATGAGCAGTTCTTC
TRBJ1-6 TRBV4-3 NA NA CASSQTVQGSNSPLHF TGCGCCAGCAGCCAAACAGTACAGGGATCCAATTCACCCCTCCACTTT
TRBJ2-1 TRBV27 NA TRBD1 CASSLESGTGDNEQFF TGTGCCAGCAGTTTAGAGTCCGGGACAGGGGACAATGAGCAGTTCTTC
TRBJ1-6 TRBV18 NA TRBD1 CASSIGTGGRTLHF TGTGCCAGCTCGATAGGGACAGGGGGCAGGACCCTCCACTTT
TRBJ1-2 TRBV7-2 NA TRBD1 CASHPTGEIFYGYTF TGTGCCAGCCATCCCACAGGGGAGATTTTCTATGGCTACACCTTC
TRBJ1-1 TRBV7-2 NA TRBD1 CASRSDQGDEAFF TGTGCCAGCAGATCCGATCAGGGGGATGAGGCTTTCTTT
TRBJ1-2 TRBV28 once NA CASESTGNYGYTF TGTGCCAGCGAATCAACAGGGAACTATGGCTACACCTTC
TRBJ2-1 TRBV19 NA NA CASSIRTLVSAALNNEQFF TGTGCCAGTAGTATACGTACCCTCGTTAGCGCAGCCCTAAACAATGAGCAGTTCTTC
TRBJ1-4 TRBV27 NA NA CASSVKLVGEGGEKLFF TGTGCCAGCAGTGTAAAACTCGTCGGGGAGGGTGGTGAAAAACTGTTTTTT
TRBJ1-2 TRBV6-4 NA NA CASSPEGYIANYGYTF TGTGCCAGCAGCCCGGAGGGCTATATTGCTAACTATGGCTACACCTTC
TRBJ1-1 TRBV2 NA NA CASRRDTPLGTEAFF TGTGCCAGCCGCCGGGACACCCCGTTAGGCACTGAAGCTTTCTTT
TRBJ2-1 TRBV4-3 NA TRBD2 CASSPGLGGTNEQFF TGCGCCAGCAGCCCGGGACTAGGAGGGACCAATGAGCAGTTCTTC
TRBJ2-6 TRBV5-5 NA NA CASSPRTVPSGANVLTF TGTGCCAGCAGCCCAAGGACAGTACCCTCCGGGGCCAACGTCCTGACTTTC
TRBJ2-2 TRBV4-3 NA TRBD1 CASRSDRYTGELFF TGCGCCAGCAGGTCGGACAGGTACACCGGGGAGCTGTTTTTT
TRBJ2-7 TRBV7-3 NA NA CASSPPDTHEQYF TGTGCCAGCAGCCCACCGGACACTCACGAGCAGTACTTC
TRBJ2-1 TRBV6-1 once NA CASSETYSSYNEQFF TGTGCCAGCAGTGAGACCTACAGCTCCTACAATGAGCAGTTCTTC
TRBJ2-4 TRBV9 NA TRBD2 CASSVAGTSGQIQYF TGTGCCAGCAGCGTAGCGGGTACTAGCGGGCAAATTCAGTACTTC
TRBJ1-2 TRBV7-8 NA NA CASSAGEGYTF TGTGCCAGCAGCGCAGGGGAAGGCTACACCTTC
TRBJ1-3 TRBV11-3 NA NA CASSFGTGGNTIYF TGTGCCAGCAGCTTTGGAACAGGTGGAAACACCATATATTTT
TRBJ2-7 TRBV5-8 NA NA CASSLTTPAEQYF TGTGCCAGCAGCTTAACGACACCGGCGGAGCAGTACTTC
TRBJ1-4 TRBV7-2 NA NA CASSLVAGRDEKLFF TGTGCCAGCAGCTTAGTGGCAGGGAGGGACGAAAAACTGTTTTTT
TRBJ2-5 TRBV5-6 NA NA CASSLGNGETQYF TGTGCCAGCAGCTTGGGCAACGGGGAGACCCAGTACTTC
TRBJ1-6 TRBV9 once TRBD1 CASSATGARNSPLHF TGTGCCAGCAGCGCGACAGGGGCGAGGAATTCACCCCTCCACTTT
TRBJ1-1 TRBV30 NA NA CACYRNTEAFF TGTGCCTGTTACAGAAACACTGAAGCTTTCTTT
TRBJ2-1 TRBV7-3 NA NA CASSLTPSAQDNEQFF TGTGCCAGCAGCTTAACCCCTAGCGCGCAGGACAATGAGCAGTTCTTC
TRBJ1-1 TRBV7-9 NA NA CASSLVVEANTEAFF TGTGCCAGCAGCTTAGTGGTCGAAGCGAACACTGAAGCTTTCTTT
TRBJ2-3 TRBV5-1 once TRBD2 CASSSTSDPDTQYF TGTGCCAGCAGCTCCACTAGCGACCCAGATACGCAGTATTTT
TRBJ1-6 TRBV7-2 NA NA CASSLLVSSSPLHF TGTGCCAGCAGCTTACTGGTGTCGAGTTCACCCCTCCACTTT
TRBJ1-4 TRBV3-1/TRBV3-2 once NA CASSLGQPSEKLFF TGTGCCAGCAGCCTCGGACAGCCATCGGAAAAACTGTTTTTT
TRBJ1-2 TRBV11-3 NA TRBD1 CASSNPGQGHGYTF TGTGCCAGCAGCAACCCGGGACAGGGCCATGGCTACACCTTC
TRBJ1-6 TRBV30 NA NA CAWSVLRAGAPLHF TGTGCCTGGAGTGTACTAAGGGCTGGGGCTCCCCTCCACTTT
TRBJ1-3 TRBV5-5 NA NA CASSLESGYRSGNTIYF TGTGCCAGCAGCTTGGAGTCAGGGTATAGGTCTGGAAACACCATATATTTT
TRBJ2-7 TRBV27 NA TRBD1 CASSGTGGYEQYF TGTGCCAGCAGTGGGACAGGTGGATACGAGCAGTACTTC
TRBJ1-2 TRBV7-2 NA TRBD1 CASSPVTGGGGYTF TGTGCCAGCAGCCCTGTCACAGGGGGCGGAGGCTACACCTTC
TRBJ2-2 TRBV2 few TRBD1 CASRAGTGSTGELFF TGTGCCAGCAGAGCCGGGACAGGGTCCACCGGGGAGCTGTTTTTT
TRBJ1-2 TRBV28 NA NA CASSSSDKNGYTF TGTGCCAGCAGTTCCTCCGACAAGAATGGCTACACCTTC
TRBJ1-5 TRBV4-1 NA TRBD1 CASSRFREQGVGQPQHF TGCGCCAGCAGCCGGTTTCGGGAACAGGGGGTAGGTCAGCCCCAGCATTTT
TRBJ2-6 TRBV6-4 few NA CASSDRGSGANVLTF TGTGCCAGCAGTGACAGGGGGTCTGGGGCCAACGTCCTGACTTTC
TRBJ2-2 TRBV7-2 NA TRBD1 CASSLVLSEGAIAGELFF TGTGCCAGCAGCTTAGTCCTGTCTGAGGGGGCAATAGCCGGGGAGCTGTTTTTT
TRBJ1-2 TRBV30 NA NA CASIRGYYGYTF TGTGCATCTATAAGGGGATACTATGGCTACACCTTC
TRBJ1-2 TRBV5-5 NA NA CASSRTRTVINYGYTF TGTGCCAGCAGCAGAACCCGGACAGTTATTAACTATGGCTACACCTTC
TRBJ1-2 TRBV19 NA TRBD1 CASRTGGQRSTLHEPNYGYTF TGTGCCAGTAGAACAGGGGGGCAGAGAAGCACCCTCCACGAGCCCAACTATGGCTACACCTTC